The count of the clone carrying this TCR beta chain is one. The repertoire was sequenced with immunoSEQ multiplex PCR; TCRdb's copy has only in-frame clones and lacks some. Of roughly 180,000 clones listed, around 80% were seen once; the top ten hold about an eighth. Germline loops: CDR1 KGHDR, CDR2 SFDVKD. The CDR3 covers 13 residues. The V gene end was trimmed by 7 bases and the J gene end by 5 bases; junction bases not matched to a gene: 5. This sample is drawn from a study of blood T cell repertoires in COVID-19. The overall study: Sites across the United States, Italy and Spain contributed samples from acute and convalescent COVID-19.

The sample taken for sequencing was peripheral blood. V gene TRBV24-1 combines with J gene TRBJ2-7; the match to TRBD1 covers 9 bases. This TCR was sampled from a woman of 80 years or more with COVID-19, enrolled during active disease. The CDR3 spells CATSEQGAHEQYF. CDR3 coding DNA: TGTGCCACCAGCGAACAGGGGGCCCACGAGCAGTACTTC.